The 27 T cell receptor beta chains reported below all come from one sample, sequenced in a study of T-cell memory formation after mild COVID-19. TCRdb recomputed calls from the 5' RACE reads with MiXCR, one row per CDR3 protein. The sample carries some 190,000 distinct CDR3 sequences, about 16% recorded once. Specimen: PBMCs or a T cell subset sorted from them (not recorded which). The receptors shown here come from an adult woman who had mild COVID-19 (a few samples of this study predate the infection). Cell type and time point are not known.

This clonotype was recorded a few times. This chain uses TRBV6-6 with TRBJ2-5, with 9 bases identical to TRBD2. Germline-derived CDR1 and CDR2 are MNHNY and SVGAGI (reference sequence). V gave up 0 bases and J gave up 5 bases; unmatched junction bases: 4. The CDR3 spans 15 residues. The CDR3 sequence: CASSYSSGRGETQYF. CDR3 sequence (DNA): TGTGCCAGCAGTTACTCTAGCGGGAGAGGGGAGACCCAGTACTTC.

The rearrangement links TRBV12-3 or TRBV12-4 to TRBJ2-7; D is undetermined. This CDR3 has 14 amino acids. The ends were cut back, 5 bases at V and 0 bases at J, with 11 bases in the middle. As DNA, the CDR3 is TGTGCCAGCAGTCCCTCGACAATCTCCTACGAGCAGTACTTC. Translating it yields CASSPSTISYEQYF.

This clonotype was counted a few times. The chain uses TRBV6-5 and TRBJ2-1; TRBD1 matches at 9 bases. J lost 4 bases, V lost 6 bases, and 7 bases had no gene match. The CDR3 extends over 15 amino acids. Germline loops: CDR1 MNHEY, CDR2 SVGAGI. The DNA for the CDR3 is TGTGCCAGCAGCTACACGGGGACAGGGTACAATGAGCAGTTCTTC. As protein: CASSYTGTGYNEQFF.

This chain uses TRBV4-3 with TRBJ2-3, with a tentative D call TRBD1 (5 bases). The length of the CDR3 is 15 residues. Germline-derived CDR1 and CDR2 are LGHNA and YSLEER. V lost 1 base to trimming and J lost 6 bases, with 14 bases between them. The CDR3 loop is CASSQARLGLDTQYF. The CDR3 bases are TGCGCCAGCAGCCAAGCCAGGTTGGGGCTGGATACGCAGTATTTT.

V and J are TRBV27 and TRBJ2-7; 8 positions match TRBD1. J lost 5 bases, V lost 4 bases, and 13 bases had no gene match. CDR3 length: 16 amino acids. The germline V gene encodes CDR1 MNHEY and CDR2 SMNVEV (reference sequence). The CDR3 DNA is TGTGCCAGCAGTTCCTGGACAGGGTTTGGATCGCACGAGCAGTACTTC. Amino acid sequence: CASSSWTGFGSHEQYF.

The chain couples TRBV24-1 to TRBJ2-5; 7 nucleotides agree with TRBD2. Germline loops: CDR1 KGHDR, CDR2 SFDVKD. The V gene end was trimmed by 7 bases and the J gene end by 2 bases; junction bases not matched to a gene: 6. The CDR3 is made up of 14 amino acids. The CDR3 DNA reads TGTGCCACCAGCGATAACGGGGGGCAAGAGACCCAGTACTTC. Its translation is CATSDNGGQETQYF.

This chain links TRBV7-2 with TRBJ2-1; 8 bases align to TRBD2. With 5 bases clipped from V and 1 base from J, the junction kept 13 bases outside the gene matches. CDR1 and CDR2 (germline): SGHTA, FQGNSA. The CDR3 has 18 residues. CDR3 loop: CASSLSVASGLSYNEQFF. CDR3 nucleotides: TGTGCCAGCAGCCTATCCGTCGCTAGCGGGTTATCCTACAATGAGCAGTTCTTC.

The chain recombines TRBV12-3 or TRBV12-4 with TRBJ1-1; tentatively, D is TRBD1 (6 bases). The CDR3 covers 12 residues. The V and J ends lost 3 bases and 11 bases respectively, with 13 bases between them. The CDR3 sequence is CASSFAGAGAFF. CDR3 DNA: TGTGCCAGCAGTTTTGCAGGGGCCGGGGCTTTCTTT.

As for this clonotype: Being one base from a much bigger clone, this may be a read error. The chain uses TRBV28 and TRBJ2-7; unclear D gene. The V gene's germline CDR1 is MDHEN and CDR2 SYDVKM. Trimming cost V 7 bases and J 3 bases, with 7 bases left between them. This CDR3 has 11 residues. The CDR3 region has the DNA TGTGCCAGCATCCAGGACTACGAGCAGTACTTC. Protein sequence: CASIQDYEQYF.

The table lists this clonotype with many counts. The CDR3 DNA reads as TGTGCCAGCAGTCCAGCTAGCGGGGGATACAATGAGCAGTTCTTC. It yields the protein CASSPASGGYNEQFF. The chain uses TRBV27 and TRBJ2-1; 10 bases fit TRBD2. This CDR3 has 15 residues. CDR1 and CDR2 (germline): MNHEY, SMNVEV (reference sequence). Trimming at V came to 5 bases and at J to 4 bases, leaving 5 bases not matched to a gene.

Many counts were recorded for this clonotype. The chain carries TRBV29-1 and TRBJ2-1; 11 positions match TRBD2. Germline values: CDR1 SQVTM, CDR2 ANQGSEA. The CDR3 extends over 14 amino acids. The CDR3 loop reads CSHPGTSGYNEQFF. CDR3 DNA sequence: TGCAGTCACCCGGGGACTAGCGGCTACAATGAGCAGTTCTTC.

This clonotype occurred a few times. The J gene is TRBJ1-4, the V gene TRBV5-1, with TRBD1 matching over 8 bases. Unmatched junction bases numbered 8, after V lost 4 bases and J lost 6 bases. The length of the CDR3 is 15 residues. The V gene's germline CDR1 is SGHRS and CDR2 YFSETQ. The CDR3 DNA reads TGCGCCAGCAGCGCTAGACAGGGGTCGGATGAAAAACTGTTTTTT. Its protein is CASSARQGSDEKLFF.

The J gene is TRBJ2-7, the V gene TRBV7-9; 7 positions match TRBD2. Germline CDR1 reads SEHNR; CDR2 reads FQNEAQ (reference sequence). J lost 6 bases, V lost 0 bases, and 2 bases had no gene match. CDR3 length: 13 amino acids. This CDR3 is CASSLAGEGEQYF. The CDR3 bases are TGTGCCAGCAGCTTAGCGGGGGAGGGCGAGCAGTACTTC.

The chain has TRBV3-2 and TRBJ2-5; the table assigns TRBD1, which was not confirmed against the DNA. TRBV3-2 has pseudogene status. The CDR3 is 15 residues long. The CDR3 loop reads CASFPPGPNQETQYF. The CDR3 nucleotides are TGTGCCAGCTTCCCCCCCGGACCGAACCAAGAGACCCAGTACTTC.

The chain joins TRBV9 to TRBJ1-4; tentative D call: TRBD1 (5 bases). Trimming cost V 0 bases and J 8 bases, with 11 bases left between them. Germline CDR1 SGDLS, CDR2 YYNGEE. The CDR3 has 14 residues. The CDR3 DNA sequence: TGTGCCAGCAGCGTAGATCAGGGTCGGGAAAAACTGTTTTTT. Its translation is CASSVDQGREKLFF.

This clonotype was recorded a few times. The gene calls are TRBV6-1 and TRBJ1-1; D remains ambiguous. Germline CDR1 reads MNHNS; CDR2 reads SASEGT. V gave up 0 bases and J gave up 7 bases, with 12 bases separating them. The CDR3 is 14 amino acids. CDR3 nucleotide sequence: TGTGCCAGCAGTGAAGCGCTCGGGCCAGTTGAAGCTTTCTTT. This codes for CASSEALGPVEAFF.

This clonotype has a count of ten or more. V is TRBV7-6 and J is TRBJ2-5; maybe TRBD1 (7 bases). CDR3 length: 16 residues. The V gene's germline CDR1 is SGHVS and CDR2 FNYEAQ. V was pared by 1 base and J by 2 bases, with 14 bases between. Here the CDR3 DNA reads TGTGCCAGCAGCTTAGACGGAGGGACAGTACAAGAGACCCAGTACTTC. Translated, it gives CASSLDGGTVQETQYF.

The chain links TRBV5-1 to TRBJ2-7; perhaps TRBD2 as D (6 bases). The germline V and J ends were trimmed by 2 bases and 1 base, with 13 bases remaining between them. The CDR3 loop spans 15 amino acids. CDR1 and CDR2 (germline): SGHRS, YFSETQ. DNA for the CDR3: TGCGCCAGCAGCTTTCAGGGAGGCGGGTCCTACGAGCAGTACTTC. It codes for CASSFQGGGSYEQYF.

In its sample, this clonotype was seen a few times. The CDR3: CSVGLEWASYEQYF. CDR3 nucleotides: TGCAGCGTGGGACTGGAATGGGCCTCCTACGAGCAGTACTTC. The J gene is TRBJ2-7, the V gene TRBV29-1, with a weak D call TRBD2 (6 bases). V dropped 6 bases and J dropped 0 bases, with 15 bases sitting between them. Germline CDR1 SQVTM, CDR2 ANQGSEA. This CDR3 contains 14 residues.

In its sample, this clonotype was seen a few times. This rearrangement joins TRBV10-3 to TRBJ1-2; perhaps TRBD1 as D (5 bases). V was cut by 10 bases and J by 8 bases, with 23 bases left in between. This CDR3 contains 14 residues. In germline, CDR1 is ENHRY, CDR2 SYGVKD. This chain's CDR3 is CATTRDGLKGGYTF. The DNA for the CDR3 is TGTGCCACAACCCGGGACGGGTTGAAAGGGGGCTACACCTTC.

The chain is built from TRBV5-1 and TRBJ2-2; no clear D. Deletions cut 4 bases from V and 6 bases from J, with 19 bases between. The CDR3 loop spans 16 amino acids. CDR1 and CDR2 (germline): SGHRS, YFSETQ. CDR3 sequence: CASSPQKVIQAGELFF. DNA for the CDR3: TGCGCCAGCAGCCCCCAAAAAGTTATTCAGGCCGGGGAGCTGTTTTTT.

This clonotype was observed a handful of times. This chain uses TRBV4-1 with TRBJ1-1; TRBD1 is a possible D gene (5 bases). The CDR3 covers 15 residues. With 3 bases removed from V and 4 bases from J, the gap between germline ends came to 15 bases. CDR1 and CDR2 from the germline V gene are MGHRA and YSYEKL. The CDR3 sequence: CASSQGRDFFTEAFF. The CDR3 DNA reads TGCGCCAGCAGCCAGGGGCGGGACTTTTTCACTGAAGCTTTCTTT.

The chain has TRBV7-9 and TRBJ2-7; 8 bases match TRBD2. CDR3 length: 15 amino acids. The germline V gene has CDR1 SEHNR and CDR2 FQNEAQ (reference sequence). After removal of 3 bases from V and 5 bases from J, the junction contained 9 bases not matched to a gene. CDR3 loop: CASSLRGAGLNEQYF. The DNA for the CDR3 is TGTGCCAGCAGCTTGCGGGGGGCCGGGTTGAACGAGCAGTACTTC.

This clonotype was observed a few times. The chain joins TRBV6-5 to TRBJ1-2, with TRBD1 matching over 11 bases. CDR1 is MNHEY, CDR2 SVGAGI, per germline. CDR3 length: 14 residues. V lost 4 bases, J lost 7 bases, and 5 bases stayed unmatched. The CDR3 region is CASSSTGQGAGYTF. CDR3 nucleotides: TGTGCCAGCAGTTCGACCGGACAGGGGGCTGGCTACACCTTC.

This clonotype was counted between two and nine times. V is TRBV7-6 and J is TRBJ2-3; TRBD2 matches at 12 bases. The CDR3 length is 16 residues. V shed 1 base, J shed 6 bases, and the junction held 5 bases outside the gene matches. Per the germline V gene, CDR1 is SGHVS and CDR2 is FNYEAQ. CDR3 sequence reads: CASSLGLAGGPDTQYF. In DNA, the CDR3 is TGTGCCAGCAGCTTAGGCCTAGCGGGGGGGCCGGATACGCAGTATTTT.

This clonotype was picked up a small number of times. The chain is built from TRBV7-9 and TRBJ1-1; unclear D gene. Germline V gene lookup returns CDR1 SEHNR and CDR2 FQNEAQ (reference sequence). V was clipped by 0 bases and J by 7 bases, with 6 bases between them. The CDR3 is 12 amino acids. The DNA of the CDR3 is TGTGCCAGCAGCTTAGCGGACGTTGAAGCTTTCTTT. Amino acids: CASSLADVEAFF.

This clonotype was found a few times. V gene TRBV10-3 combines with J gene TRBJ2-1, with 10 bases that match TRBD2. This CDR3 spans 16 amino acids. Germline V lookup: CDR1 ENHRY, CDR2 SYGVKD. The V and J ends lost 11 bases and 9 bases, in that order; junction bases with no gene match: 19. The CDR3 here is CAAQGVSGRRRGEQFF. In DNA form, the CDR3 reads TGTGCCGCACAGGGAGTTAGCGGGAGGCGTCGGGGTGAGCAGTTCTTC.